Here is one T cell receptor (beta chain) with its context. Its antigen remains unknown. This record comes from a study of T cell responses to AZD1222 COVID-19 vaccine. Across the study: Second-dose recipients at about 4 or about 12 weeks were treated as one pooled group. Study conclusions and caveats: Increases in Spike-specific TCR breadth and depth were seen after two AZD1222 doses.

Data came from immunoSEQ multiplex PCR; TCRdb stores just in-frame clones and leaves some out. Of over 120,000 clones detected, just over 90% appear once; the ten largest clones hold roughly 2%. The CDR3 covers 16 residues. CDR1 is SGHTA and CDR2 is FQGNSA in the germline V gene. V lost 5 bases and J 5 bases, leaving 21 bases between the germline ends. Sequenced material: peripheral blood, taken on day 0 of AZD1222 vaccination. This TCR came from an adult in good health. The chain joins TRBV7-2 to TRBJ1-1; tentative D call: TRBD1 (6 bases). The DNA for the CDR3 is TGTGCCAGCAGCCCGTGGGGGGCAGGGGCGAGAACTGAAGCTTTCTTT. Residues: CASSPWGAGARTEAFF.